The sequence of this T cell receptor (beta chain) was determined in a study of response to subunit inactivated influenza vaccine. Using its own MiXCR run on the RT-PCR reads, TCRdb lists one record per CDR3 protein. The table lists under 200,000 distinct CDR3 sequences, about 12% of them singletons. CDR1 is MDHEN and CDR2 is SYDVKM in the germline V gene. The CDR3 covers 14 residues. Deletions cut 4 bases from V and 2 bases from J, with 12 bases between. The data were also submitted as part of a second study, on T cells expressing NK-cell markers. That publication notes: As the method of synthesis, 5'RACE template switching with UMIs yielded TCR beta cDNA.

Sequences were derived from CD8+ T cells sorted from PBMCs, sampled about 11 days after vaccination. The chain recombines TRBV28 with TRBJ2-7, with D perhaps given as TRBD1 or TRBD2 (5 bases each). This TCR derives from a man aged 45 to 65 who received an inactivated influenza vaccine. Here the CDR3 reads CASSWDGLTYEQYF. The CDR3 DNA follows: TGTGCCAGCAGTTGGGACGGACTCACCTACGAGCAGTACTTC.